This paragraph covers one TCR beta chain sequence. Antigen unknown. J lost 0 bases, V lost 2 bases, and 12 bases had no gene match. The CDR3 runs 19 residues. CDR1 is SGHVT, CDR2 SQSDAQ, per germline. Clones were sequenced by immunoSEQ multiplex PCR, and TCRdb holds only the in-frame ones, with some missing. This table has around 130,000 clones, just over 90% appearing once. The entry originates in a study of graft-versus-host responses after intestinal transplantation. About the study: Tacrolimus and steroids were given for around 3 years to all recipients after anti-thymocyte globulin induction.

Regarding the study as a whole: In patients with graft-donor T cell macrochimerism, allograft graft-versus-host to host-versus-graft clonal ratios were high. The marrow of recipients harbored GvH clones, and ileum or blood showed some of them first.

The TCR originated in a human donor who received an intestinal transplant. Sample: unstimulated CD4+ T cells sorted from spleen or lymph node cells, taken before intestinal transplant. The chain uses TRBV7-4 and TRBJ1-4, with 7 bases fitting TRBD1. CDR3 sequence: CASSLISSGQYATNEKLFF. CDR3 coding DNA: TGTGCCAGCAGCTTAATATCTTCGGGACAGTATGCAACTAATGAAAAACTGTTTTTT.